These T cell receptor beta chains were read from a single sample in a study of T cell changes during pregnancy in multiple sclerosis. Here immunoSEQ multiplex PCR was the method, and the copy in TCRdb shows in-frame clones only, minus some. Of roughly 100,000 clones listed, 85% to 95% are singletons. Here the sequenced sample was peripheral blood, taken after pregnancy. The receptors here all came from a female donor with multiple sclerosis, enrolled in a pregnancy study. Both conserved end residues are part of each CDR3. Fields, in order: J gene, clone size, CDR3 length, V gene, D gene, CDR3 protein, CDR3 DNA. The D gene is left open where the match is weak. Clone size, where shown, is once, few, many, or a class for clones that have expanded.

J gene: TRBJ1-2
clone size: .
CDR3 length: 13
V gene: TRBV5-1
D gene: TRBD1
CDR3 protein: CASSLRQGNGYTF
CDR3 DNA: TGCGCCAGCAGCTTGAGACAGGGGAATGGCTACACCTTC

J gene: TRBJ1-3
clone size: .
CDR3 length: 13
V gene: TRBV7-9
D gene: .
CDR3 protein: CASSLEGGGTIYF
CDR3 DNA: TGTGCCAGCAGCTTAGAAGGCGGGGGCACCATATATTTT

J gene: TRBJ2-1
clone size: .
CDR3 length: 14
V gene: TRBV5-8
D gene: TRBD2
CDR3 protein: CASSSSGGYNEQFF
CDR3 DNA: TGTGCCAGCAGCTCTAGCGGGGGGTACAATGAGCAGTTCTTC

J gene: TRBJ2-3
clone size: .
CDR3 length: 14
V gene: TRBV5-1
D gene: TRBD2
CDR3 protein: CASSLAGGADTQYF
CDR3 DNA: TGCGCCAGCAGCTTGGCGGGAGGGGCAGATACGCAGTATTTT

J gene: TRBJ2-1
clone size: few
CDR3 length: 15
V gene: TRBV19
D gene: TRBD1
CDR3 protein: CASTLPGQGYNEQFF
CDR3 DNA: TGTGCCAGCACCCTCCCGGGACAGGGCTACAATGAGCAGTTCTTC

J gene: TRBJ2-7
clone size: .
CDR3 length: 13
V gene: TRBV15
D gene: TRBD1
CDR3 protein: CATSGWTGYEQYF
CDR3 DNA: TGTGCCACCAGCGGATGGACAGGCTACGAGCAGTACTTC

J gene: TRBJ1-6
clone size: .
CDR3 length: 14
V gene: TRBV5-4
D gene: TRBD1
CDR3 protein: CASRDRTGDSPLHF
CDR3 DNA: TGTGCCAGTAGGGACAGGACCGGTGATTCACCCCTCCACTTT

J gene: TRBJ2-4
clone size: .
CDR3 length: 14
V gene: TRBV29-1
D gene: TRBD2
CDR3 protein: CSVSSTSGVDIQYF
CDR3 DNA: TGCAGCGTCAGTTCCACTAGCGGGGTAGACATTCAGTACTTC

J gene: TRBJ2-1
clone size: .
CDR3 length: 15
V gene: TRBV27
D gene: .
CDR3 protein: CASSALGAGQREQFF
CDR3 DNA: TGTGCCAGCAGTGCCCTGGGAGCGGGCCAAAGAGAGCAGTTCTTC

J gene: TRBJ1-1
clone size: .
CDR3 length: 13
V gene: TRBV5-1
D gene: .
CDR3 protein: CASSSGKDTEAFF
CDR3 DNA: TGCGCCAGCAGCTCGGGAAAGGACACTGAAGCTTTCTTT

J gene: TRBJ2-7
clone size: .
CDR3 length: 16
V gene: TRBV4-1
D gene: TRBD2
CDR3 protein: CASSQAWREGGYEQYF
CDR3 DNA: TGCGCCAGCAGCCAAGCCTGGCGGGAGGGCGGCTACGAGCAGTACTTC

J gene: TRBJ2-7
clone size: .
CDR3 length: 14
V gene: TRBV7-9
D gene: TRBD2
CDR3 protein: CASSTPGLPLEQYF
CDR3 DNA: TGTGCCAGCAGTACTCCGGGACTACCCCTCGAGCAGTACTTC

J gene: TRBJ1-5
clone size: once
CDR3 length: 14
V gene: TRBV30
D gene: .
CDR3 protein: CAWNPRGKGQPQHF
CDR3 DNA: TGTGCCTGGAACCCGAGAGGGAAGGGACAGCCCCAGCATTTT

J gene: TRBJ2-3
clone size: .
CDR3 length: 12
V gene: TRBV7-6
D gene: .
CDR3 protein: CASSLSTDTQYF
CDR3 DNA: TGTGCCAGCAGCCTGAGCACAGATACGCAGTATTTT

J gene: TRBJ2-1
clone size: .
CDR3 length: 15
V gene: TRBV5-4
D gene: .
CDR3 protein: CASSLAGSGYNEQFF
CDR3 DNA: TGTGCCAGCAGCTTGGCGGGGAGCGGGTACAATGAGCAGTTCTTC

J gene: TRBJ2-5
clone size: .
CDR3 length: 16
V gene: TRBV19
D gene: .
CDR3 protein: CASSISGTKGQETQYF
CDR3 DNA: TGTGCCAGTAGTATCTCCGGGACAAAAGGCCAAGAGACCCAGTACTTC

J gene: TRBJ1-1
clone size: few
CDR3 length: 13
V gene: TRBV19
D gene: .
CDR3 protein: CASSIGHNTEAFF
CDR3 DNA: TGTGCCAGTAGTATTGGGCACAACACTGAAGCTTTCTTT

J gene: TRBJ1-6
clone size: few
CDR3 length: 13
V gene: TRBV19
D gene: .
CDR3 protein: CASSISYNSPLHF
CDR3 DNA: TGTGCCAGTAGTATCAGCTATAATTCACCCCTCCACTTT

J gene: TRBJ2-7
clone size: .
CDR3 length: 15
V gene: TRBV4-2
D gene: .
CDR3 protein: CASSQDLDRAYEQYF
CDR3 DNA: TGTGCCAGCAGCCAAGATCTGGACAGAGCCTACGAGCAGTACTTC

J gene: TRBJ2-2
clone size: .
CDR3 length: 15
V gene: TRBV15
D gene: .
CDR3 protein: CATRLTVASTGELFF
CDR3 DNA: TGTGCCACCAGGCTGACGGTAGCCAGCACCGGGGAGCTGTTTTTT

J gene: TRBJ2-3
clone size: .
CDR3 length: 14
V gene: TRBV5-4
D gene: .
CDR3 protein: CASSLSGSTDTQYF
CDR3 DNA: TGTGCCAGCAGCTTAAGCGGGAGCACAGATACGCAGTATTTT

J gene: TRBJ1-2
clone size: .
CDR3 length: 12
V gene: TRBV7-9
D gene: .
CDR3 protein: CASSLEEDGYTF
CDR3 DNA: TGTGCCAGCAGCTTAGAGGAGGATGGCTACACCTTC

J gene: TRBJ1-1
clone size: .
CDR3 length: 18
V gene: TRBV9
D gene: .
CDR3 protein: CASSVGPGREGMNTEAFF
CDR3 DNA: TGTGCCAGCAGCGTAGGGCCCGGTAGGGAGGGAATGAACACTGAAGCTTTCTTT

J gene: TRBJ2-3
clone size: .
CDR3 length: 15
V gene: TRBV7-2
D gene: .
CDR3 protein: CASSLGGGGADTQYF
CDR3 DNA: TGTGCCAGCAGCTTAGGCGGCGGCGGGGCGGATACGCAGTATTTT

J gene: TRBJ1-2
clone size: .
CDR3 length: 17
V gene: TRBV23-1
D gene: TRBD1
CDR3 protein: CASSQPNPQGAYYGYTF
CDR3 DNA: TGCGCCAGCAGTCAACCTAACCCACAGGGGGCTTACTATGGCTACACCTTC

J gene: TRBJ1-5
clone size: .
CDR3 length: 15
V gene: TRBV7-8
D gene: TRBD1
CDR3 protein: CASSPRDRGPRPQHF
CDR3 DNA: TGTGCCAGCAGCCCCCGGGACAGGGGGCCTCGGCCCCAGCATTTT

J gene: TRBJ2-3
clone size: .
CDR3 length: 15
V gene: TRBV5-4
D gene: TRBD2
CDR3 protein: CASSLSGGAGDTQYF
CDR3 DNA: TGTGCCAGCAGCCTTAGCGGGGGTGCAGGGGATACGCAGTATTTT

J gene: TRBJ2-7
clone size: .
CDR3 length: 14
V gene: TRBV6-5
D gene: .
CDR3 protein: CASSYPGQGGRQYF
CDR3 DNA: TGTGCCAGCAGTTACCCCGGACAGGGAGGGAGGCAGTACTTC

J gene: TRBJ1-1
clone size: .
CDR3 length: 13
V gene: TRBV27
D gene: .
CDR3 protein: CAASDRLNTEAFF
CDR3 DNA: TGTGCCGCTTCAGACAGGTTGAACACTGAAGCTTTCTTT

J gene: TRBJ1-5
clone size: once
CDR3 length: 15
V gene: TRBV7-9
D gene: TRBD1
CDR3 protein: CASSPPGTDNQPQHF
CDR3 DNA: TGTGCCAGCAGCCCCCCCGGGACAGACAATCAGCCCCAGCATTTT

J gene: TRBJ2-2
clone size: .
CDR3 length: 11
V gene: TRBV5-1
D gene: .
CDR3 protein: CASSRTGELFF
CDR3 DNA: TGCGCCAGCAGCCGCACCGGGGAGCTGTTTTTT

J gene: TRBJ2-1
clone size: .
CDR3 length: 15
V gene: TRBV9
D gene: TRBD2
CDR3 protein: CASGKGGSTYNEQFF
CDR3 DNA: TGTGCCAGCGGGAAGGGCGGGAGTACCTACAATGAGCAGTTCTTC